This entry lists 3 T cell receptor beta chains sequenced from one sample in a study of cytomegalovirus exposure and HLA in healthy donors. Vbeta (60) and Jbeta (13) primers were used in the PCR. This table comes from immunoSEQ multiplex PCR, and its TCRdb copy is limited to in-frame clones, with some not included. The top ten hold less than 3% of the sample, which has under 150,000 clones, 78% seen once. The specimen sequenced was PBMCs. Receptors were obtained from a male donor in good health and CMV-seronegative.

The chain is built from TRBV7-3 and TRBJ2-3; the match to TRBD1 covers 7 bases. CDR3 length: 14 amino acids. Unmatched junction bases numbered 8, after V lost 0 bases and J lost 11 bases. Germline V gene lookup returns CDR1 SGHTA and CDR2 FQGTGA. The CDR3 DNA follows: TGTGCCAGCAGCTTAACGGGTTTACAGGGGAGGCAGTATTTT. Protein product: CASSLTGLQGRQYF.

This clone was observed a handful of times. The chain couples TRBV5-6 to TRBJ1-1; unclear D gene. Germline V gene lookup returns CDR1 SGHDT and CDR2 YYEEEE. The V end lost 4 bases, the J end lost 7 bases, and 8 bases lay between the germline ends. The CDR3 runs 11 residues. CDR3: CASSKRGEAFF. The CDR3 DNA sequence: TGTGCCAGCAGCAAACGCGGTGAAGCTTTCTTT.

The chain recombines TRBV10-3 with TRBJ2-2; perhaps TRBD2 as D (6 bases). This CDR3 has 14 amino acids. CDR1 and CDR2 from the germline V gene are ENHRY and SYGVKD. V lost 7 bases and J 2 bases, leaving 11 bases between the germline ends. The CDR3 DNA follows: TGTGCCATCACTACGGGGGAAAACACCGGGGAGCTGTTTTTT. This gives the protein CAITTGENTGELFF.